The sequence of this TCR beta chain was determined in a study of blood T cell repertoires in COVID-19. Study in general: Sources were T cells, B-cell-depleted T cells, or PBMCs; the material itself was cDNA or gDNA.

In the authors' workflow: Nucleated cell counts were estimated from reference gene primer amplification. Generated by immunoSEQ multiplex PCR, the TCRdb table keeps only in-frame clones and is missing some. The V and J calls and the clone size are those of that table, but D and trimming were determined from the DNA. The top ten clones hold 6.5% to 7% of a sample with approximately 360,000 clones, 90% of them seen once. This CDR3 is built from 16 residues. Deletions cut 4 bases from V and 6 bases from J, with 18 bases between. The germline CDR1 and CDR2 sequences are LNHDA and SQIVND (reference sequence).

This receptor was taken from a man between 18 and 35 years old with active or convalescent COVID-19. V usage is TRBV19 and J usage is TRBJ2-2; possibly TRBD2 for D (6 bases). Input material: peripheral blood. The CDR3 sequence is CASSTLGGPMAGELFF. CDR3 in DNA: TGTGCCAGTAGTACCCTCGGGGGTCCAATGGCCGGGGAGCTGTTTTTT.